Each of the 27 T cell receptor beta chains below was sequenced from the same sample in a study of cytomegalovirus exposure and HLA in healthy donors. This PCR relied on a set of 60 Vbeta primers and 13 Jbeta primers. Repertoires were generated with immunoSEQ multiplex PCR, while TCRdb's copy carries only in-frame clones and drops some. Among about 130,000 clones listed, roughly four fifths were seen once. The sample comprised PBMCs. These receptors were taken from a woman aged 40-49 years in good health and CMV-seropositive.

The V call is TRBV2, the J call TRBJ2-4; D is perhaps TRBD2 (6 bases). Trimming shortened V by 6 bases and J by 1 base, and 13 bases separated the two germline ends. CDR1 and CDR2 (germline): SNHLY, FYNNEI. The CDR3 covers 15 residues. Written as DNA, the CDR3 is TGTGCCAGCAGGTTGGAGGGCAGCGCCAAAAACATTCAGTACTTC. This codes for CASRLEGSAKNIQYF. The variable domain in full, completed from reference TRBV2 and TRBJ2-4, reads EPEVTQTPSHQVTQMGQEVILRCVPISNHLYFYWYRQILGQKVEFLVSFYNNEISEKSEIFDDQFSVERPDGSNFTLKIRSTKLEDSAMYFCASRLEGSAKNIQYFGAGTRLSVL.

The chain uses TRBV5-4 and TRBJ1-2, with D possibly TRBD1 on 5 matching bases. Trimming pared 6 bases from V and 4 bases from J, leaving 19 bases between. CDR3 length: 15 amino acids. Per the germline V gene, CDR1 is SGHNT and CDR2 is YYREEE (reference sequence). CDR3 sequence: CASIENPPGPYGYTF. DNA of the CDR3: TGTGCCAGCATCGAAAACCCCCCAGGGCCCTATGGCTACACCTTC.

V and J are TRBV1 and TRBJ2-5; the D segment call TRBD1 is taken from the table without a DNA check. TRBV1 has pseudogene status. This CDR3 spans 14 amino acids. Here the CDR3 DNA reads TGCACCAGCAGCCAAGAGCCAGGCCAAGAGACCCAGTACTTC. Translating it yields CTSSQEPGQETQYF.

The V gene is TRBV5-4, the J gene TRBJ2-7, with 8 bases fitting TRBD2. The length of the CDR3 is 13 residues. Germline CDR1 and CDR2: SGHNT and YYREEE (reference sequence). With 4 bases clipped from V and 5 bases from J, the junction kept 5 bases outside the gene matches. This chain's CDR3 is CASSRGRGDEQYF. The CDR3 bases are TGTGCCAGCAGCCGGGGGCGGGGGGACGAGCAGTACTTC.

This clone showed up just a few times. CDR3 nucleotides: TGTGCCAGCAGTTTTTCTGGCACAGATACGCAGTATTTT. It is translated as CASSFSGTDTQYF. V and J are TRBV27 and TRBJ2-3; D is ambiguous. V lost 3 bases to trimming and J lost 1 base, with 5 bases between them. Germline CDR1 reads MNHEY; CDR2 reads SMNVEV (reference sequence). This CDR3 spans 13 amino acids.

This chain links TRBV28 with TRBJ2-5, with 8 nucleotides matching TRBD1. There are 15 residues in the CDR3. Germline CDR1 MDHEN, CDR2 SYDVKM. V dropped 3 bases and J dropped 4; count of bases not matched to a gene: 7. The CDR3 loop reads CASSLAGGTVETQYF. The DNA of the CDR3 is TGTGCCAGCAGTTTGGCAGGGGGCACGGTAGAGACCCAGTACTTC.

The table lists this clone with a count of one. The chain uses TRBV27 and TRBJ1-6, with 8 bases aligning to TRBD1. The CDR3 is made up of 14 amino acids. The J segment lost 9 bases and the V segment lost 6 bases, leaving 7 bases of the junction unmatched. The V gene's germline CDR1 is MNHEY and CDR2 SMNVEV (reference sequence). Here the CDR3 reads CASSFRGQGSPLHF. The CDR3 DNA reads TGTGCCAGCAGCTTCAGGGGGCAGGGTTCACCCCTCCACTTT.

The J gene is TRBJ1-2, the V gene TRBV5-8; D gene uncertain. This CDR3 has 14 amino acids. Looked up from germline, CDR1 is SGHTS and CDR2 is YDEGEE. Trimming cost V 3 bases and J 4 bases, with 13 bases left between them. The CDR3 DNA is TGTGCCAGCAGCTCACGCCCCACTACCTATGGCTACACCTTC. This encodes CASSSRPTTYGYTF.

The CDR3 DNA reads TGCGCCAGCAGCCAAACGAGACCGGGACAGCGGGTTGATCAGCCCCAGCATTTT. As protein: CASSQTRPGQRVDQPQHF. The J gene is TRBJ1-5, the V gene TRBV4-3, with TRBD1 matching over 7 bases. The CDR3 sequence is 18 residues long. Germline V gene lookup returns CDR1 LGHNA and CDR2 YSLEER. V lost 2 bases, J lost 5 bases, and 15 bases stayed unmatched.

The sample holds a few counts of this clone. In DNA form, the CDR3 reads TGCGCCACCCTGTCCAGGGTCGTAGAAGAGACCCAGTACTTC. Its translation is CATLSRVVEETQYF. This chain connects TRBV5-1 to TRBJ2-5; maybe TRBD1 (5 bases). The germline V gene encodes CDR1 SGHRS and CDR2 YFSETQ. The CDR3 consists of 14 residues. V gave up 9 bases and J gave up 3 bases, with 18 bases separating them.

The chain joins TRBV19 to TRBJ1-5; D is uncertain. Trimming pared 3 bases from V and 2 bases from J, leaving 14 bases between. The germline V gene has CDR1 LNHDA and CDR2 SQIVND (reference sequence). This CDR3 spans 16 amino acids. CDR3 nucleotide sequence: TGTGCCAGTAGTATCACGGAGACCTATGGCAATCAGCCCCAGCATTTT. This sequence encodes CASSITETYGNQPQHF.

This clone was picked up a small number of times. The chain recombines TRBV19 with TRBJ1-5; unclear D gene. Germline CDR1 LNHDA, CDR2 SQIVND (reference sequence). The CDR3 extends over 12 amino acids. V shed 5 bases and J shed 3 bases, with 5 bases lying between them. The CDR3 bases are TGTGCCAGTAGTCCCCTCAATCAGCCCCAGCATTTT. Translation gives CASSPLNQPQHF.

This clone was observed once. The chain is built from TRBV28 and TRBJ2-3, with D unclear. Between the trimmed V and J ends, which lost 8 bases and 0 bases, there was a span of 9 bases. The CDR3 covers 13 residues. Germline V CDR1 and CDR2: MDHEN, SYDVKM. CDR3 coding DNA: TGTGCCAGCGCTCAACAGAGCACAGATACGCAGTATTTT. This encodes CASAQQSTDTQYF.

This clone has a handful of counts. The J gene is TRBJ1-2, the V gene TRBV5-1; TRBD1 matches 7 bases. CDR1 is SGHRS, CDR2 YFSETQ, per germline. Trimming took 4 bases from V and 6 from J; bases not matched to a gene: 12. The CDR3 has 15 residues. In nucleotides, the CDR3 is TGCGCCAGCAGCCCTACCGACAGGGATCAGAATGGCTACACCTTC. Its protein is CASSPTDRDQNGYTF.

The sample holds a few counts of this clone. The V call is TRBV7-5, the J call TRBJ2-1; whether TRBD2, the table's D call, matches the DNA was not checked. TRBV7-5 is a pseudogene segment. The CDR3 contains 17 residues. The CDR3 DNA sequence: TGTGCCAGAAGCCCCCGAACCGCTAGCGGGTGCCTCTCGGAGCAGTTCTTC. This encodes CARSPRTASGCLSEQFF.

The rearrangement uses TRBV5-1 and TRBJ1-3; D not resolved. The V gene lost 4 bases and the J gene lost 8 bases, with 10 bases spanning the gap. The CDR3 extends over 12 amino acids. CDR1 and CDR2 (germline): SGHRS, YFSETQ. Here the CDR3 DNA reads TGCGCCAGCAGCACCCCCGGGGACACCATATATTTT. The encoded protein is CASSTPGDTIYF.

The V and J genes are TRBV5-1 and TRBJ2-7; no definite D call. The V and J ends lost 1 base and 1 base respectively, with 6 bases between them. CDR3 size: 13 residues. Germline V gene data show CDR1 as SGHRS and CDR2 as YFSETQ. CDR3 sequence reads: CASSLTLSYEQYF. For the CDR3, the DNA is TGCGCCAGCAGCTTGACTCTGTCCTACGAGCAGTACTTC.

This chain joins TRBV15 and TRBJ2-7, with 12 bases matching TRBD1. V shed 1 base and J 7 bases; nucleotides not matched to a gene: 5. Germline V CDR1 and CDR2: LNHNV, YYDKDF (reference sequence). This CDR3 is 15 amino acids long. CDR3 DNA sequence: TGTGCCACCAGCAGAGGAGGGACAGGGGGCGGTGAGCAGTACTTC. Translation gives CATSRGGTGGGEQYF. Full variable domain (remainder filled in from reference TRBV15 and TRBJ2-7): DAMVIQNPRYQVTQFGKPVTLSCSQTLNHNVMYWYQQKSSQAPKLLFHYYDKDFNNEADTPDNFQSRRPNTSFCFLDIRSPGLGDTAMYLCATSRGGTGGGEQYFGPGTRLTVT.

V is TRBV27 and J is TRBJ1-1; 11 bases fit TRBD1. The CDR3 totals 14 residues. Germline V gene lookup returns CDR1 MNHEY and CDR2 SMNVEV (reference sequence). The V segment lost 1 base and the J segment 8 bases; nucleotides outside the gene matches: 3. The CDR3 spells CASSLLDRGQEAFF. DNA of the CDR3: TGTGCCAGCAGTTTATTGGACAGGGGGCAGGAAGCTTTCTTT.

The chain employs TRBV7-8 and TRBJ2-1; 16 positions agree with TRBD2. CDR3 size: 18 residues. Looked up from germline, CDR1 is SGHVS and CDR2 is FQNEAQ. Germline trimming cut 2 bases from V and 7 bases from J; bases unmatched to any gene: 8. In nucleotides, the CDR3 is TGTGCCAGCAGCTTAAGCCCGGGACTAGCGGGAGGGCCGAATGAGCAGTTCTTC. This gives the protein CASSLSPGLAGGPNEQFF.

This chain connects TRBV9 to TRBJ2-7, with D tentatively TRBD2 (5 bases). The germline V gene encodes CDR1 SGDLS and CDR2 YYNGEE. Trimming pared 4 bases from V and 3 bases from J, leaving 14 bases between. The CDR3 length is 14 residues. The CDR3 sequence is CASSKSGGGYEQYF. CDR3 nucleotide sequence: TGTGCCAGCAGCAAAAGCGGAGGAGGCTACGAGCAGTACTTC.

The count of this clone is one. The chain employs TRBV28 and TRBJ1-2, with 12 bases lining up with TRBD1. The trim removed 2 bases at V and 4 bases at J, leaving 5 bases unmatched. This CDR3 is 16 amino acids long. Germline values: CDR1 MDHEN, CDR2 SYDVKM. The CDR3 protein is CASSLPGQGAIYGYTF. For the CDR3, the DNA is TGTGCCAGCAGTTTACCGGGACAGGGGGCTATCTATGGCTACACCTTC.

The chain combines TRBV5-6 with TRBJ2-3; TRBD2 matches 7 bases. CDR1 and CDR2 from the germline V gene are SGHDT and YYEEEE. The CDR3 runs to 17 residues. With V trimmed by 0 bases and J by 8 bases, 15 bases remained unmatched. This CDR3 is CASSLAPGGPTTGTQYF. The DNA of the CDR3 is TGTGCCAGCAGCTTGGCTCCGGGAGGCCCCACAACGGGTACGCAGTATTTT.

This rearrangement joins TRBV28 to TRBJ2-7; a possible D gene is TRBD2 (6 bases). Between the trimmed V and J ends, which lost 4 bases and 4 bases, there was a span of 14 bases. The CDR3 is 14 amino acids. Germline CDR1 and CDR2: MDHEN and SYDVKM. CDR3 coding DNA: TGTGCCAGCAGTTCGCGAGGAGGGAAATACGAGCAGTACTTC. This gives the protein CASSSRGGKYEQYF.

This clone was seen more than once but under ten times. J is TRBJ2-3 and V is TRBV7-8; 11 nucleotides match TRBD2. Trimming cost V 0 bases and J 3 bases; bases outside gene matches: 11. Germline CDR1 is SGHVS and CDR2 is FQNEAQ. This CDR3 has 19 residues. This CDR3 is CASSLALGLAGGLTDTQYF. The CDR3 DNA reads as TGTGCCAGCAGCTTAGCGCTGGGGCTAGCGGGGGGCCTTACAGATACGCAGTATTTT.

The V call is TRBV5-1, the J call TRBJ2-3, with TRBD2 as a possible D gene (5 bases). V lost 1 base to trimming and J lost 6 bases, with 12 bases between them. CDR3 size: 14 residues. Germline CDR1 SGHRS, CDR2 YFSETQ. CDR3 in DNA: TGCGCCAGCAGCTTGACCGGACTGGGGGATACGCAGTATTTT. Residues: CASSLTGLGDTQYF.

The chain recombines TRBV5-1 with TRBJ1-2, with 10 bases that match TRBD1. Germline V gene sequence: CDR1 SGHRS, CDR2 YFSETQ. The CDR3 runs to 17 residues. With V trimmed by 4 bases and J by 6 bases, 15 bases remained unmatched. The chain's CDR3 is CASSGGQGLGFVDGYTF. CDR3 DNA sequence: TGCGCCAGCAGCGGGGGACAGGGGTTGGGTTTTGTGGATGGCTACACCTTC.